One sample yielded the 24 T cell receptor beta chains listed below, sequenced in a study of Ad26.COV2.S vaccination and SARS-CoV-2 variants. Method: immunoSEQ multiplex PCR; TCRdb's copy keeps in-frame clones and lacks some. In the table there are about 440,000 clones, about 90% of which are singletons. The treatment: over 15 received Ad26.COV2.S at low or high dose, single or two shots; 5 received placebo; per-sample allocation not given. Collection of the samples took place on day 63 after the first injection of vaccine or placebo. The sample here was peripheral blood, taken in a trial of Ad26.COV2.S vaccine versus placebo. These receptor sequences come from a person aged 18-65 years who received the Ad26.COV2.S COVID-19 vaccine or a placebo.

V usage is TRBV7-2 and J usage is TRBJ2-5; TRBD2 might be the D (6 bases). Deletions cut 6 bases from V and 1 base from J, with 12 bases between. The CDR3 runs 14 residues. Germline CDR1 is SGHTA and CDR2 is FQGNSA. The CDR3 DNA reads TGTGCCAGCAGGAGACGGGAGCCCCAAGAGACCCAGTACTTC. Residues: CASRRREPQETQYF.

V is TRBV6-2 or TRBV6-3 and J is TRBJ2-4, with D perhaps being TRBD1 or TRBD2 (5 bases each). The germline V and J ends were trimmed by 2 bases and 1 base, with 15 bases remaining between them. This CDR3 is 17 amino acids long. Germline loops: CDR1 MNHEY, CDR2 SVGEGT. DNA of the CDR3: TGTGCCAGCAGTTACGGGGCCCTTCGGGGTGCCAAAAACATTCAGTACTTC. Amino acid sequence: CASSYGALRGAKNIQYF.

The chain carries TRBV4-1 and TRBJ1-2; the D is unclear. The CDR3 covers 12 residues. Trimming took off 1 base at V and 5 bases at J, with 5 bases between the two ends. The germline V gene encodes CDR1 MGHRA and CDR2 YSYEKL. The CDR3 DNA sequence: TGCGCCAGCAGCCAAGGCCTATATGGCTACACCTTC. Its protein product is CASSQGLYGYTF.

CDR3: CASSLTSGDTQYF. In DNA form, the CDR3 reads TGTGCCAGCAGCTTAACCTCCGGAGATACGCAGTATTTT. J is TRBJ2-3 and V is TRBV7-3, with D unclear. Between the trimmed V and J ends, which lost 0 bases and 5 bases, there was a span of 6 bases. CDR1 SGHTA and CDR2 FQGTGA come from the germline V gene. CDR3 length: 13 amino acids.

V usage is TRBV11-1 and J usage is TRBJ2-5; D remains ambiguous. The CDR3 extends over 15 amino acids. Germline CDR1 and CDR2: SGHAT and FQDESV (reference sequence). V lost 2 bases, J lost 5 bases, and 15 bases lay in between. The CDR3 loop reads CASSLLRLPRETQYF. CDR3 nucleotide sequence: TGTGCCAGCAGCTTATTGAGACTCCCGAGGGAGACCCAGTACTTC.

The chain recombines TRBV6-5 with TRBJ1-2; D is ambiguous. Trimming stripped 8 bases from V and 0 bases from J, with 10 bases between. The V gene's germline CDR1 is MNHEY and CDR2 SVGAGI. There are 13 residues in the CDR3. The CDR3 bases are TGTGCCAGCGTTCAGAATCCTAACTATGGCTACACCTTC. Translation gives CASVQNPNYGYTF.

This clone appeared a single time. The rearrangement uses TRBV24-1 and TRBJ2-3; TRBD2 agrees at 11 bases. The J segment lost 2 bases and the V segment lost 9 bases, leaving 6 bases of the junction unmatched. Looked up from germline, CDR1 is KGHDR and CDR2 is SFDVKD. CDR3 length equals 15 residues. CDR3 sequence: CATEGTSGNTDTQYF. CDR3 coding DNA: TGTGCCACCGAAGGGACTAGCGGAAACACAGATACGCAGTATTTT.

The J gene is TRBJ1-2, the V gene TRBV6-5; 8 nucleotides align to TRBD1. CDR1 MNHEY and CDR2 SVGAGI come from the germline V gene. J was trimmed by 8 bases and V by 5 bases; bases with no gene match: 10. The CDR3 covers 14 residues. The CDR3 spells CASSRQGWIVGYTF. The CDR3 nucleotides read TGTGCCAGCAGTCGACAGGGGTGGATTGTCGGCTACACCTTC.

The chain is built from TRBV30 and TRBJ2-5; D is uncertain. V lost 2 bases to trimming and J lost 4 bases, with 5 bases between them. In germline, CDR1 is GTSNPN, CDR2 SVGIG (reference sequence). This CDR3 is built from 11 residues. CDR3 nucleotides: TGTGCCTGGAGTCCCAGAGAGACCCAGTACTTC. It translates to CAWSPRETQYF. Full variable domain (outside the CDR3, taken from reference TRBV30 and TRBJ2-5): SQTIHQWPATLVQPVGSPLSLECTVEGTSNPNLYWYRQAAGRGLQLLFYSVGIGQISSEVPQNLSASRPQDRQFILSSKKLLLSDSGFYLCAWSPRETQYFGPGTRLLVL.

This clone has a single count. This chain links TRBV6-2 or TRBV6-3 with TRBJ2-3; TRBD2 is a possible D gene (6 bases). V gave up 4 bases and J gave up 5 bases, with 19 bases separating them. Germline CDR1 MNHEY, CDR2 SVGEGT. CDR3 length: 16 amino acids. The CDR3 reads CASSSPLRGWRDTQYF. As DNA, the CDR3 is TGTGCCAGCAGTTCCCCCTTGCGGGGATGGAGAGATACGCAGTATTTT.

The chain combines TRBV2 with TRBJ2-3; 9 positions match TRBD1. Germline V CDR1 and CDR2: SNHLY, FYNNEI. J lost 3 bases, V lost 5 bases, and 9 bases had no gene match. The CDR3 contains 16 residues. This CDR3 reads CASSSGTGFRTDTQYF. The CDR3 nucleotides are TGTGCCAGCAGTTCCGGGACAGGGTTTCGGACAGATACGCAGTATTTT.

The chain couples TRBV5-1 to TRBJ2-1; 11 nucleotides match TRBD1. Trimming took 0 bases from V and 6 from J; bases not matched to a gene: 8. Germline CDR1 is SGHRS and CDR2 is YFSETQ. CDR3 length equals 17 residues. The DNA for the CDR3 is TGCGCCAGCAGCTTGGATGGTCTGGGACAGGGGGTCAATGAGCAGTTCTTC. Translated, it gives CASSLDGLGQGVNEQFF.

The rearrangement joins TRBV28 to TRBJ1-5; 8 positions match TRBD1. Per the germline V gene, CDR1 is MDHEN and CDR2 is SYDVKM. Losses at the gene ends were 3 bases for V and 7 bases for J; bases not matched to a gene: 11. The CDR3 is made up of 16 amino acids. CDR3 nucleotides: TGTGCCAGCAGTTTTATCAAGACAGGGGTTGGCCAGCCCCAGCATTTT. It is translated as CASSFIKTGVGQPQHF.

The rearrangement joins TRBV24-1 to TRBJ2-2; 9 nucleotides agree with TRBD1. The CDR3 loop spans 16 amino acids. The germline V gene has CDR1 KGHDR and CDR2 SFDVKD. The ends lost 5 bases at V and 0 bases at J; junction bases unmatched: 3. CDR3 in DNA: TGTGCCACCAGTGCTACAGGGGGCGCGAACACCGGGGAGCTGTTTTTT. Translation gives CATSATGGANTGELFF.

V and J are TRBV7-9 and TRBJ1-4; no definite D call. Trimming stripped 2 bases from V and 11 bases from J, with 12 bases between. The CDR3 covers 13 residues. Germline-derived CDR1 and CDR2 are SEHNR and FQNEAQ (reference sequence). In DNA form, the CDR3 reads TGTGCCAGCAGCTTATCGGCGGGTCTGAAACTGTTTTTT. Translation gives CASSLSAGLKLFF.

The chain carries TRBV4-3 and TRBJ2-1; TRBD1 aligns across 7 bases. The germline gives CDR1 LGHNA, CDR2 YSLEER. The CDR3 runs 16 residues. The J segment lost 0 bases and the V segment lost 4 bases, leaving 6 bases of the junction unmatched. CDR3 nucleotides: TGCGCCAGCAGCCGGACAGGTCAGGGCTCCTACAATGAGCAGTTCTTC. Residues: CASSRTGQGSYNEQFF.

The chain is built from TRBV28 and TRBJ2-7, with D possibly TRBD2 on 5 matching bases. The V end was cut by 4 bases, the J end by 2 bases, with 18 bases between. The CDR3 is made up of 16 amino acids. Per the germline V gene, CDR1 is MDHEN and CDR2 is SYDVKM. The CDR3 protein is CASSSLLGSEAYEQYF. The DNA of the CDR3 is TGTGCCAGCAGTTCCCTACTTGGGTCGGAGGCCTACGAGCAGTACTTC.

With respect to this clone: The sample contains more than one DNA sequence encoding this CDR3. The chain combines TRBV10-3 with TRBJ2-5; D is perhaps TRBD1 or TRBD2 (5 bases each). Germline CDR1 ENHRY, CDR2 SYGVKD. The V gene lost 4 bases and the J gene lost 1 base, with 7 bases spanning the gap. This CDR3 is built from 13 residues. The CDR3 protein is CAISVGGQETQYF. The DNA of the CDR3 is TGTGCCATCAGTGTTGGGGGCCAAGAGACCCAGTACTTC.

This rearrangement joins TRBV11-3 to TRBJ2-1, with D possibly matching TRBD2 (5 bases). Looked up from germline, CDR1 is SGHNT and CDR2 is YENEEA. CDR3 length equals 14 residues. Trimming removed 5 bases at V and 10 bases at J, with 18 bases between. CDR3 coding DNA: TGTGCCAGCAGCCCAAAGGACTCCCCGGGGGAGCAGTTCTTC. It is translated as CASSPKDSPGEQFF.

V gene TRBV16 combines with J gene TRBJ2-4; D call uncertain. Deletions cut 0 bases from V and 9 bases from J, with 12 bases between. Looked up from germline, CDR1 is KGHSY and CDR2 is FQNENV. CDR3 length: 14 amino acids. The CDR3 bases are TGTGCCAGCAGCCAATCGGAAAGGACCGGCATTCAGTACTTC. Amino acids: CASSQSERTGIQYF. The full variable domain, rest sourced from reference TRBV16 and TRBJ2-4, is GEEVAQTPKHLVRGEGQKAKLYCAPIKGHSYVFWYQQVLKNEFKFLISFQNENVFDETGMPKERFSAKCLPNSPCSLEIQATKLEDSAVYFCASSQSERTGIQYFGAGTRLSVL.

J is TRBJ2-3 and V is TRBV27, with 11 bases identical to TRBD2. Germline V gene sequence: CDR1 MNHEY, CDR2 SMNVEV (reference sequence). Trimming at V came to 5 bases and at J to 5 bases, leaving 9 bases not matched to a gene. The CDR3 totals 16 residues. CDR3 in amino acids: CASSLYVAGGGDTQYF. CDR3 coding DNA: TGTGCCAGCAGTCTATACGTAGCGGGAGGGGGAGATACGCAGTATTTT.

This clone showed up just a few times. The chain couples TRBV5-1 to TRBJ2-4; 10 nucleotides agree with TRBD2. The V and J ends lost 0 bases and 10 bases, in that order; junction bases with no gene match: 4. Germline loops: CDR1 SGHRS, CDR2 YFSETQ. CDR3 length: 14 amino acids. CDR3 DNA sequence: TGCGCCAGCAGCTTGGGGCTAGCGGGGGCAATTCAGTACTTC. This encodes CASSLGLAGAIQYF.

V gene TRBV12-3 or TRBV12-4 combines with J gene TRBJ2-5, with 8 bases that match TRBD1. CDR3 length equals 12 residues. V was clipped by 9 bases and J by 9 bases; unmatched bases: 9. CDR3 coding DNA: TGTGCCAGTCAGGGGGCCCGAGGGGCCCAGTACTTC. Protein product: CASQGARGAQYF.

This clone is a singleton in its sample. The V and J genes are TRBV9 and TRBJ1-6; D uncertain. V shed 0 bases and J shed 9 bases, with 10 bases lying between them. This CDR3 has 14 residues. Germline CDR1 is SGDLS and CDR2 is YYNGEE. The CDR3 region is CASSVAGSSSPLHF. The DNA for the CDR3 is TGTGCCAGCAGCGTAGCGGGGTCCTCTTCACCCCTCCACTTT.